The 20 T cell receptor beta chains reported below all come from one sample, sequenced in a study of control samples from healthy donors and cancer patients. Sequencing was performed with immunoSEQ multiplex PCR; in TCRdb, only in-frame clones are kept and a portion is missing. The data hold about 89,000 clones, with more than 75% observed a single time. Sequenced: blood. Receptors originate from a man aged 25-45 years in good health.

The chain carries TRBV10-2 and TRBJ2-7, with a weak D call TRBD1 (5 bases). Germline V gives CDR1 WSHSY, CDR2 SAAADI. The CDR3 contains 12 residues. The V and J ends lost 3 bases and 2 bases respectively, with 5 bases between them. The CDR3 protein is CASSDRAYEQYF. DNA of the CDR3: TGCGCCAGCAGTGACAGGGCCTACGAGCAGTACTTC.

This sequence joins TRBV5-5 and TRBJ2-2; D remains ambiguous. Germline lookup yields CDR1 SGHKS and CDR2 YYEKEE (reference sequence). Trimming took off 0 bases at V and 4 bases at J, with 10 bases between the two ends. The CDR3 is 15 residues long. CDR3 loop: CASSLGQVLTGELFF. The CDR3 nucleotides read TGTGCCAGCAGCTTGGGGCAGGTTCTCACCGGGGAGCTGTTTTTT.

The chain links TRBV6-5 to TRBJ1-5, with 8 bases that match TRBD1. V gave up 4 bases and J gave up 1 base; unmatched junction bases: 6. The CDR3 is 16 amino acids. Germline assignment: CDR1 MNHEY and CDR2 SVGAGI. CDR3 loop: CASSSGQGGSNQPQHF. The CDR3, as DNA: TGTGCCAGCAGTTCAGGACAGGGAGGAAGCAATCAGCCCCAGCATTTT.

In nucleotides, the CDR3 is TGTGCCAGCAGCTTAGAGGGGACGCCGTATGGCTACACCTTC. This codes for CASSLEGTPYGYTF. The chain recombines TRBV7-9 with TRBJ1-2; the D gene is possibly TRBD1 (5 bases). The CDR3 is 14 residues long. Trimming removed 1 base from V and 5 bases from J, with 11 bases in between. The germline gives CDR1 SEHNR, CDR2 FQNEAQ (reference sequence).

The chain couples TRBV19 to TRBJ2-1; no firm D call. Deletions cut 3 bases from V and 1 base from J, with 10 bases between. CDR3 length: 15 amino acids. The germline gives CDR1 LNHDA, CDR2 SQIVND (reference sequence). The CDR3 loop is CASSMIDQSYNEQFF. CDR3 DNA sequence: TGTGCCAGTAGTATGATCGACCAATCCTACAATGAGCAGTTCTTC.

The rearrangement links TRBV11-2 to TRBJ1-6, with D possibly TRBD1 on 5 matching bases. CDR1 and CDR2 from the germline V gene are SGHAT and FQNNGV. This CDR3 has 14 residues. Trimming left V 1 base short and J 7 bases short, with 8 bases between. The DNA of the CDR3 is TGTGCCAGCAGCTTAGGACAGCAGAATTCACCCCTCCACTTT. Protein product: CASSLGQQNSPLHF.

The chain is built from TRBV5-1 and TRBJ1-4; weak D call: TRBD1 (5 bases). There are 16 residues in the CDR3. CDR1 and CDR2 from the germline V gene are SGHRS and YFSETQ. Trimming cost V 4 bases and J 0 bases, with 13 bases left between them. This CDR3 is CASSRGDPATNEKLFF. DNA for the CDR3: TGCGCCAGCAGCCGAGGGGACCCCGCAACTAATGAAAAACTGTTTTTT.

J is TRBJ1-1 and V is TRBV29-1, with D tentatively TRBD1 (5 bases). Germline V CDR1 and CDR2: SQVTM, ANQGSEA. The CDR3 length is 14 residues. V dropped 3 bases and J dropped 8 bases, with 19 bases sitting between them. This chain's CDR3 is CSVEQRGNDREAFF. Here the CDR3 DNA reads TGCAGCGTTGAGCAGAGGGGTAATGACCGCGAAGCTTTCTTT.

V and J are TRBV5-1 and TRBJ1-6, with D unclear. Germline CDR1 is SGHRS and CDR2 is YFSETQ. The V end lost 0 bases, the J end lost 5 bases, and 12 bases lay between the germline ends. The CDR3 is made up of 16 amino acids. Written as DNA, the CDR3 is TGCGCCAGCAGCTTGGCAGCACTACCTGATAATTCACCCCTCCACTTT. Encoded protein: CASSLAALPDNSPLHF.

The V call is TRBV19, the J call TRBJ1-2, with D possibly TRBD1 on 5 matching bases. The V end lost 6 bases, the J end lost 4 bases, and 15 bases lay between the germline ends. The CDR3 is 14 amino acids. Germline assignment: CDR1 LNHDA and CDR2 SQIVND (reference sequence). The CDR3 coding sequence is TGTGCCAGTAGGGATGAGACAGATGCCTATGGCTACACCTTC. The encoded protein is CASRDETDAYGYTF.

V is TRBV9 and J is TRBJ2-2; tentatively, D is TRBD1 or TRBD2 (5 bases each). Deletions cut 0 bases from V and 5 bases from J, with 11 bases between. Germline CDR1 reads SGDLS; CDR2 reads YYNGEE. This CDR3 is built from 15 residues. The CDR3 sequence: CASSVGRGRTGELFF. The CDR3 nucleotides read TGTGCCAGCAGCGTAGGACGGGGACGGACCGGGGAGCTGTTTTTT. The whole variable domain, filled in from reference TRBV9 and TRBJ2-2, reads DSGVTQTPKHLITATGQRVTLRCSPRSGDLSVYWYQQSLDQGLQFLIQYYNGEERAKGNILERFSAQQFPDLHSELNLSSLELGDSALYFCASSVGRGRTGELFFGEGSRLTVL.

The chain uses TRBV7-6 and TRBJ1-2; TRBD1 matches 8 bases. Germline V gene lookup returns CDR1 SGHVS and CDR2 FNYEAQ. The CDR3 has 16 residues. V was clipped by 6 bases and J by 0 bases; unmatched bases: 9. CDR3 sequence: CASSPFDRGSNYGYTF. The CDR3, as DNA: TGTGCCAGCAGTCCATTTGACAGGGGATCTAACTATGGCTACACCTTC.

The V gene is TRBV6-5, the J gene TRBJ1-1; D possibly corresponds to TRBD1 (5 bases). The CDR3 is 13 amino acids. Germline CDR1 is MNHEY and CDR2 is SVGAGI. Trimming shortened V by 5 bases and J by 10 bases, and 17 bases separated the two germline ends. CDR3 sequence reads: CASSLTRGFSAFF. CDR3 bases: TGTGCCAGCAGTCTTACGCGGGGCTTCTCAGCTTTCTTT.

With regard to this clone: One junction end disagrees with the germline gene, perhaps due to a read error. The chain combines TRBV3-1 (or the pseudogene TRBV3-2) with TRBJ2-1; no clear D gene. This CDR3 has 14 amino acids. Germline CDR1 and CDR2: LGHDT and YNNKEL (reference sequence). The CDR3 DNA is TGTGCCAGCAGCCAAGAGGGCTCCCACAATGAGCAGTTCTTC. Its protein product is CASSQEGSHNEQFF.

This clone is a singleton in its sample. CDR3 coding DNA: TGTGCCACCAGTGATTGGAGGGGAGCCCAGCATTTT. It codes for CATSDWRGAQHF. The genes are TRBV24-1 and TRBJ1-5; tentatively, D is TRBD1 (5 bases). V gave up 2 bases and J gave up 11 bases, with 9 bases separating them. Germline CDR1 and CDR2: KGHDR and SFDVKD. There are 12 residues in the CDR3.

CDR3 loop: CASSESTEQFF. The CDR3 coding sequence is TGTGCCAGTAGTGAGTCGACCGAGCAGTTCTTC. The chain couples TRBV19 to TRBJ2-1; D is unclear. The germline CDR1 and CDR2 sequences are LNHDA and SQIVND (reference sequence). The V end was cut by 5 bases, the J end by 10 bases, with 9 bases between. This CDR3 region has 11 residues.

The chain couples TRBV6-5 to TRBJ2-3; 7 bases map to TRBD1. Germline loops: CDR1 MNHEY, CDR2 SVGAGI. CDR3 length: 15 residues. The J segment lost 0 bases and the V segment lost 7 bases, leaving 7 bases of the junction unmatched. This CDR3 is CASTRQGHSTDTQYF. The CDR3 DNA sequence: TGTGCCAGCACTCGACAGGGACATAGCACAGATACGCAGTATTTT.

The chain links TRBV7-6 to TRBJ2-1; 9 nucleotides align to TRBD2. Germline V gives CDR1 SGHVS, CDR2 FNYEAQ. Trimming took 1 base from V and 4 from J; bases not matched to a gene: 2. This CDR3 comprises 15 residues. The CDR3 DNA follows: TGTGCCAGCAGCTTAGTTAGCGGGGGTTACAATGAGCAGTTCTTC. Its translation is CASSLVSGGYNEQFF. The full variable domain, its missing parts supplied by reference TRBV7-6 and TRBJ2-1, is GAGVSQSPRYKVTKRGQDVALRCDPISGHVSLYWYRQALGQGPEFLTYFNYEAQQDKSGLPNDRFSAERPEGSISTLTIQRTEQRDSAMYRCASSLVSGGYNEQFFGPGTRLTVL.

This chain joins TRBV10-1 and TRBJ1-1, with 7 bases lining up with TRBD1. This CDR3 spans 14 amino acids. Germline loops: CDR1 WNHNN, CDR2 SYGVQD (reference sequence). With 5 bases clipped from V and 0 bases from J, the junction kept 3 bases outside the gene matches. The CDR3 spells CASSTGTVNTEAFF. The CDR3 DNA is TGCGCCAGCAGTACCGGGACAGTGAACACTGAAGCTTTCTTT.

The chain combines TRBV30 with TRBJ1-1, with D uncertain. CDR3 length: 12 residues. V was trimmed by 0 bases and J by 10 bases, leaving 12 bases between them. Germline V lookup: CDR1 GTSNPN, CDR2 SVGIG (reference sequence). CDR3 amino acids: CAWSVDLMGAFF. The CDR3 DNA sequence: TGTGCCTGGAGTGTTGACTTAATGGGAGCTTTCTTT.